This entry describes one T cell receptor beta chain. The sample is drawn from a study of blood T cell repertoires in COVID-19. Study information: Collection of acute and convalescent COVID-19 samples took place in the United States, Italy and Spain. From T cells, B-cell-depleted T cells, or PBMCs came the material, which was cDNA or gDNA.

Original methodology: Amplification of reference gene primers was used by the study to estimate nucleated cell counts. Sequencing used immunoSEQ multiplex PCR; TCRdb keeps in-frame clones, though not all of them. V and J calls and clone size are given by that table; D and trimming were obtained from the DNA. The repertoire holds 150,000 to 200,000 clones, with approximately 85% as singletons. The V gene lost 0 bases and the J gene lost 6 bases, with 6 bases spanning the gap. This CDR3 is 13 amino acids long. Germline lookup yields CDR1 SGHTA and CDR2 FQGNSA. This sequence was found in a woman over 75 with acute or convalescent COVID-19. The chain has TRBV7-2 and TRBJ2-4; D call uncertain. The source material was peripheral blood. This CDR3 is CASSLATGNIQYF. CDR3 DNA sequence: TGTGCCAGCAGCTTAGCGACGGGAAACATTCAGTACTTC.